These 20 T cell receptor beta chains share one sample of origin, sequenced in a study of CD8+CD57+ T cells in acquired aplastic anemia. For CDR3 and TCR beta VDJ profiling, genomic DNA was the template used. TCRdb passed the reads through MiXCR, listing each CDR3 protein once. The sample comprises about 400,000 distinct CDR3 sequences, around 68% of which are singletons, and approximately 3.9% rests with the top ten. Sequenced: sorted CD4+, CD8+, or CD8+CD57+ T cells (not recorded which) from PBMCs. The receptors here all came from a human donor in good health, serving as a control.

Concerning this clonotype itself: One end of the junction does not line up with germline, which may come from a read error. This chain connects TRBV7-9 to TRBJ2-5, with TRBD2 as a possible D gene (7 bases). The CDR3 runs to 15 residues. Germline V gene sequence: CDR1 SEHNR, CDR2 FQNEAQ (reference sequence). The CDR3 nucleotides read TGCGCCAGCAGCTTCTCACGCGGGGGCGACGAGACCCAGTACTTC. Protein sequence: CASSFSRGGDETQYF.

The genes are TRBV7-9 and TRBJ2-7; D assignment may be TRBD1 or TRBD2 (5 bases each). V lost 3 bases to trimming and J lost 13 bases, with 25 bases between them. The CDR3 runs to 15 residues. The germline gives CDR1 SEHNR, CDR2 FQNEAQ (reference sequence). The DNA for the CDR3 is TGTGCCAGCAGCTTCAGCAGGGACGTCGGCTACACCTTCTACTTC. This codes for CASSFSRDVGYTFYF.

The V gene is TRBV7-2, the J gene TRBJ2-7, with 7 bases fitting TRBD1. This CDR3 is built from 15 residues. Trimming at V came to 5 bases and at J to 3 bases, leaving 10 bases not matched to a gene. The germline V gene encodes CDR1 SGHTA and CDR2 FQGNSA. CDR3 sequence (DNA): TGTGCCAGCAGCACCGCCGGAACAGGGGTCTACGAGCAGTACTTC. This sequence encodes CASSTAGTGVYEQYF.

This clonotype was detected a few times. This chain connects TRBV6-5 to TRBJ1-5, with D possibly matching TRBD1 (6 bases). The ends were cut back, 4 bases at V and 7 bases at J, with 17 bases in the middle. This CDR3 is 15 amino acids long. The V gene's germline CDR1 is MNHEY and CDR2 SVGAGI. CDR3 DNA sequence: TGTGCCAGCAGTTCGGCTCGAGGGGGAGGGCAGCCCCAGCATTTT. This gives the protein CASSSARGGGQPQHF.

In this sample, this clonotype turned up a few times. This likely comes from a read error, as the CDR3 has no conserved phenylalanine or tryptophan at its end. The limits of the CDR3 on the DNA are not certain, so only TCRdb's listed CDR3 is given. This chain links TRBV29-1 with TRBJ2-7; TRBD1 is the table's D call and was not checked against the DNA. Germline V gives CDR1 SQVTM, CDR2 ANQGSEA. The CDR3 has 8 residues if both end residues are counted. The CDR3 region is CSVVVVGQ.

The chain combines TRBV5-1 with TRBJ1-1; no firm D call. The CDR3 has 16 amino acids. Germline assignment: CDR1 SGHRS and CDR2 YFSETQ. The germline V and J ends were trimmed by 2 bases and 5 bases, with 19 bases remaining between them. DNA of the CDR3: TGCGCCAGCAGCTTAGTTGAGCATGAACGAGGGACTGAAGCTTTCTTT. Amino acids: CASSLVEHERGTEAFF. Full variable domain (remainder filled in from reference TRBV5-1 and TRBJ1-1): KAGVTQTPRYLIKTRGQQVTLSCSPISGHRSVSWYQQTPGQGLQFLFEYFSETQRNKGNFPGRFSGRQFSNSRSEMNVSTLELGDSALYLCASSLVEHERGTEAFFGQGTRLTVV.

In the case of this clonotype: As the CDR3 is not closed by the conserved phenylalanine or tryptophan, this likely results from a read error. The limits of the CDR3 on the DNA are not certain, so only TCRdb's listed CDR3 is given. The V and J genes are TRBV7-6 and TRBJ1-1. Germline V CDR1 and CDR2: SGHVS, FNYEAQ. The CDR3 is 14 amino acids in total, end residues counted. The CDR3 here is CASSLTAGSSYALY.

The chain couples TRBV29-1 to TRBJ1-2; D not certain. The CDR3 totals 9 residues. The V gene's germline CDR1 is SQVTM and CDR2 ANQGSEA. Between the trimmed V and J ends, which lost 1 base and 8 bases, there was a span of 2 bases. CDR3 sequence reads: CSVEAGYTF. DNA for the CDR3: TGCAGCGTTGAAGCGGGCTACACCTTC.

The V and J genes are TRBV9 and TRBJ1-2; 8 nucleotides match TRBD1. CDR1 and CDR2 (germline): SGDLS, YYNGEE. The J segment lost 0 bases and the V segment lost 2 bases, leaving 6 bases of the junction unmatched. The CDR3 extends over 16 amino acids. The CDR3 DNA reads TGTGCCAGCAGCGTGGGGGCAGGGGGCGCTAACTATGGCTACACCTTC. Amino acid sequence: CASSVGAGGANYGYTF.

The gene calls are TRBV5-4 and TRBJ1-6, with D possibly matching TRBD1 (5 bases). CDR1 is SGHNT, CDR2 YYREEE, per germline (reference sequence). This CDR3 spans 14 amino acids. The V and J ends lost 1 base and 12 bases respectively, with 14 bases between them. The chain's CDR3 is CASSLTKGSRPLHF. The DNA for the CDR3 is TGTGCCAGCAGCTTGACGAAGGGGAGCCGACCCCTCCACTTT.

This clonotype was seen many times. V is TRBV7-2 and J is TRBJ1-1; no definite D call. The CDR3 spans 12 residues. The V gene lost 2 bases and the J gene lost 8 bases, with 9 bases spanning the gap. Germline CDR1 is SGHTA and CDR2 is FQGNSA. The CDR3 sequence: CASSLYTQEAFF. The CDR3 nucleotides are TGTGCCAGCAGCTTATACACACAAGAAGCTTTCTTT.

Remarks on this clonotype: The germline gene is not matched at one end of the junction; a read error may be the cause. The rearrangement links TRBV7-3 to TRBJ2-2; D perhaps matches TRBD1 (5 bases). This CDR3 comprises 14 residues. Germline values: CDR1 SGHTA, CDR2 FQGTGA. In DNA form, the CDR3 reads TGTGCCAGCAGCCAAGTTAATGGGGCCGGCGAGCTGTTTTTT. It translates to CASSQVNGAGELFF.

The sample holds one count of this clonotype. This rearrangement joins TRBV7-3 to TRBJ1-1, with D uncertain. The CDR3 loop spans 16 amino acids. Germline CDR1 and CDR2: SGHTA and FQGTGA. Trimming took off 0 bases at V and 11 bases at J, with 22 bases between the two ends. Here the CDR3 DNA reads TGTGCCAGCAGCTTAACTCCGGTGGACTATGGCTACACCGCTTTCTTT. Its protein product is CASSLTPVDYGYTAFF.

The rearrangement joins TRBV20-1 to TRBJ1-1, with 7 positions matching TRBD1. Germline loops: CDR1 DFQATT, CDR2 SNEGSKA (reference sequence). Trimming at V came to 6 bases and at J to 9 bases, leaving 13 bases not matched to a gene. The CDR3 length is 13 residues. The CDR3 nucleotides are TGCAGTGCAAGAAGGACAGGAAGAACTAAAGCTTTCTTT. Residues: CSARRTGRTKAFF.

The chain recombines TRBV12-3 or TRBV12-4 with TRBJ2-3, with 8 bases matching TRBD2. V was clipped by 1 base and J by 0 bases; unmatched bases: 6. This CDR3 comprises 17 residues. Written as DNA, the CDR3 is TGTGCCAGCAGTTTAGGGTTGGGCGGGGGGAGCACAGATACGCAGTATTTT. Protein sequence: CASSLGLGGGSTDTQYF.

There are a few counts of this clonotype. The V and J genes are TRBV30 and TRBJ2-5; 8 nucleotides align to TRBD2. J gave up 5 bases and V 2 bases, and 7 bases lay outside the gene matches. This CDR3 spans 14 amino acids. Germline CDR1 and CDR2: GTSNPN and SVGIG (reference sequence). Here the CDR3 reads CAWSPSGGWETQYF. The DNA for the CDR3 is TGTGCCTGGAGTCCAAGCGGGGGATGGGAGACCCAGTACTTC.

The CDR3 spells CSVHRGPHYGYTF. CDR3 DNA: TGCAGCGTACACAGGGGCCCCCACTATGGCTACACCTTC. The rearrangement uses TRBV29-1 and TRBJ1-2, with 7 bases that match TRBD1. CDR3 length: 13 residues. The V gene's germline CDR1 is SQVTM and CDR2 ANQGSEA. With 6 bases clipped from V and 3 bases from J, the junction kept 7 bases outside the gene matches.

Concerning this clonotype itself: The junction departs from germline at one end; a sequencing error may be responsible. The J gene is TRBJ1-1, the V gene TRBV11-2; D may be TRBD1 (5 bases). The CDR3 sequence is 13 residues long. Germline lookup yields CDR1 SGHAT and CDR2 FQNNGV. CDR3 protein: CASSQDLGTGAFF. In DNA, the CDR3 is TGCGCCAGCAGCCAAGATTTGGGGACCGGAGCTTTCTTT.

This clonotype was seen only once. A junction boundary mismatches the germline segment, possibly from a read error. The chain carries TRBV7-7 and TRBJ2-7; D might be TRBD1 or TRBD2, each matching 5 bases. Germline loops: CDR1 SSHAT, CDR2 FNYEAQ (reference sequence). The CDR3 has 14 amino acids. This CDR3 reads CASRQSGYAVDWHF. In DNA, the CDR3 is TGTGCTAGCAGACAGTCGGGGTACGCAGTAGATTGGCACTTC.

The chain carries TRBV5-8 and TRBJ2-3, with D maybe TRBD1 (5 bases). CDR1 and CDR2 (germline): SGHTS, YDEGEE. The V end lost 4 bases, the J end lost 10 bases, and 22 bases lay between the germline ends. This CDR3 region has 15 residues. Here the CDR3 reads CASSKHPAGLNPQYF. In DNA form, the CDR3 reads TGTGCCAGCAGCAAACACCCCGCAGGGTTAAATCCGCAGTATTTT. Full variable domain (remainder filled in from reference TRBV5-8 and TRBJ2-3): EAGVTQSPTHLIKTRGQQATLRCSPISGHTSVYWYQQALGLGLQFLLWYDEGEERNRGNFPPRFSGRQFPNYSSELNVNALELEDSALYLCASSKHPAGLNPQYFGPGTRLTVL.